Listed here are 14 T cell receptor beta chains from one sample, sequenced in a study of CD8 T cells in ankylosing spondylitis. MiXCR, applied by TCRdb to the 5' RACE reads, yields one record per CDR3 protein. The sample contains roughly 150,000 distinct CDR3 sequences, 6% to 8% of which appear only once. Sequencing was carried out using blood, either unsorted or a sorted T cell fraction (not recorded which). The receptors here all came from a female donor with ankylosing spondylitis or in good health (not recorded which).

This clonotype was found many times. V gene TRBV24-1 combines with J gene TRBJ1-4; perhaps TRBD1 as D (5 bases). V was cut by 2 bases and J by 8 bases, with 11 bases left in between. Germline V CDR1 and CDR2: KGHDR, SFDVKD. This CDR3 has 14 amino acids. The CDR3, as DNA: TGTGCCACCAGTGATTCGGGACGGCAAGAAAAACTGTTTTTT. Amino acids: CATSDSGRQEKLFF.

This clonotype was seen at least ten times. The chain employs TRBV20-1 and TRBJ2-1; D is undetermined. The CDR3 runs 17 residues. Trimming took off 0 bases at V and 4 bases at J, with 19 bases between the two ends. Germline V gives CDR1 DFQATT, CDR2 SNEGSKA (reference sequence). The CDR3 region has the DNA TGCAGTGCTAGAGAACTCGATAGCCCTCATGAATACAATGAGCAGTTCTTC. Protein product: CSARELDSPHEYNEQFF.

The CDR3: CATSRGGGREAFF. The CDR3, as DNA: TGTGCCACCAGCAGAGGAGGAGGACGGGAAGCTTTCTTT. The chain uses TRBV15 and TRBJ1-1, with D unresolved. V was trimmed by 1 base and J by 8 bases, leaving 11 bases between them. The CDR3 spans 13 residues. The germline CDR1 and CDR2 sequences are LNHNV and YYDKDF (reference sequence).

This clonotype was seen ten or more times. CDR3 loop: CASSLSDGTYEQYF. CDR3 sequence (DNA): TGTGCCAGCAGCTTATCGGACGGTACCTACGAGCAGTACTTC. J is TRBJ2-7 and V is TRBV7-6; D is unclear. This CDR3 has 14 residues. Per the germline V gene, CDR1 is SGHVS and CDR2 is FNYEAQ. Trimming removed 2 bases from V and 2 bases from J, with 10 bases in between.

This clonotype was seen ten or more times. This sequence joins TRBV12-3 or TRBV12-4 and TRBJ1-4; 8 positions agree with TRBD1. The CDR3 consists of 16 residues. The ends lost 0 bases at V and 8 bases at J; junction bases unmatched: 8. The CDR3: CASSLALTGVREKLFF. CDR3 DNA: TGTGCCAGCAGTTTAGCCCTGACAGGGGTTCGCGAAAAACTGTTTTTT.

This clonotype appeared many times. This chain links TRBV12-3 or TRBV12-4 with TRBJ1-2; D is possibly TRBD1 (6 bases). The CDR3 loop spans 15 amino acids. Between the trimmed V and J ends, which lost 5 bases and 2 bases, there was a span of 15 bases. The DNA of the CDR3 is TGTGCCAGCAGTCCCCTCGGGGGCGGAAACTATGGCTACACCTTC. Protein sequence: CASSPLGGGNYGYTF.

This clonotype was seen repeatedly, ten times or more. The chain recombines TRBV7-9 with TRBJ1-4; D is uncertain. The V gene's germline CDR1 is SEHNR and CDR2 FQNEAQ (reference sequence). Trimming took off 5 bases at V and 15 bases at J, with 22 bases between the two ends. The CDR3 is 14 amino acids. This CDR3 reads CASSVGPNENMVFF. The CDR3 bases are TGTGCCAGCAGCGTCGGCCCTAATGAAAATATGGTGTTTTTT.

Many counts were recorded for this clonotype. The chain has TRBV12-3 or TRBV12-4 and TRBJ1-1; TRBD1 is a possible D gene (6 bases). The germline V and J ends were trimmed by 2 bases and 4 bases, with 8 bases remaining between them. This CDR3 spans 13 amino acids. The CDR3 sequence: CASSLQGPTEAFF. The CDR3, as DNA: TGTGCCAGCAGTTTACAGGGGCCCACTGAAGCTTTCTTT.

This clonotype was seen many times. The chain employs TRBV6-1 and TRBJ2-1, with 11 bases lining up with TRBD1. CDR3 length: 14 amino acids. Germline CDR1 reads MNHNS; CDR2 reads SASEGT. V shed 6 bases, J shed 3 bases, and the junction held 1 base outside the gene matches. As DNA, the CDR3 is TGTGCCAGCAGGGGACAGGGGGGCTACAATGAGCAGTTCTTC. It translates to CASRGQGGYNEQFF.

This clonotype was observed at least ten times. V is TRBV10-3 and J is TRBJ2-5; D remains unclear. V lost 8 bases and J lost 5, with 9 bases in between. The CDR3 is made up of 11 amino acids. Germline loops: CDR1 ENHRY, CDR2 SYGVKD. The CDR3 reads CAIGMSETQYF. CDR3 sequence (DNA): TGTGCCATCGGTATGTCGGAGACCCAGTACTTC.

There are many counts of this clonotype. The genes are TRBV7-9 and TRBJ2-1; weak D call: TRBD1 (5 bases). Germline CDR1 reads SEHNR; CDR2 reads FQNEAQ (reference sequence). V lost 4 bases and J 16 bases, leaving 17 bases between the germline ends. This CDR3 has 12 residues. This CDR3 is CASSSPPRGHFF. The DNA for the CDR3 is TGTGCCAGCAGCTCCCCCCCACGAGGACACTTCTTC.

There are many counts of this clonotype. This sequence joins TRBV7-2 and TRBJ2-3; TRBD2 agrees at 8 bases. The length of the CDR3 is 15 residues. The ends lost 5 bases at V and 1 base at J; junction bases unmatched: 5. CDR1 and CDR2 (germline): SGHTA, FQGNSA. CDR3 sequence (DNA): TGTGCCAGCAGCACCGGGGGGGCCGGCACAGATACGCAGTATTTT. The encoded protein is CASSTGGAGTDTQYF. The full variable domain, with the rest looked up from reference TRBV7-2 and TRBJ2-3, is GAGVSQSPSNKVTEKGKDVELRCDPISGHTALYWYRQSLGQGLEFLIYFQGNSAPDKSGLPSDRFSAERTGGSVSTLTIQRTQQEDSAVYLCASSTGGAGTDTQYFGPGTRLTVL.

This clonotype was found many times. J is TRBJ2-5 and V is TRBV25-1, with 8 nucleotides matching TRBD1. Looked up from germline, CDR1 is MGHDK and CDR2 is SYGVNS. After removal of 1 base from V and 4 bases from J, the junction contained 17 bases not matched to a gene. This CDR3 has 19 amino acids. The CDR3 loop reads CASSESLSRTGSLVETQYF. The DNA for the CDR3 is TGTGCCAGCAGTGAATCTCTTTCCCGGACAGGGAGTCTCGTAGAGACCCAGTACTTC.

This clonotype was recorded many times. The chain carries TRBV5-1 and TRBJ1-3; unclear D gene. CDR1 and CDR2 from the germline V gene are SGHRS and YFSETQ. With 4 bases removed from V and 1 base from J, the gap between germline ends came to 15 bases. The length of the CDR3 is 16 residues. The CDR3, as DNA: TGCGCCAGCAGCCCCGGATCGGCACAATCTGGAAACACCATATATTTT. This sequence encodes CASSPGSAQSGNTIYF.